The 11 T cell receptor beta chains below come from one sample, sequenced in a study of cytomegalovirus exposure and HLA in healthy donors (dated by TCRdb to the late 2010s). The library relied on the immunoSEQ multiplex PCR assay. For the multiplex PCR, a mixture combining 60 forward primers for TCR Vbeta segments and 13 reverse primers for TCR Jbeta segments was used. TCRdb obtained this table from immuneACCESS and retained in-frame rearrangements with V and J assigned. These tables miss some clones; where compared with another copy, unresolved V genes account for less than half of the shortfall, and the remainder is unexplained. The sample has roughly 170,000 clones on record, around 83% of them singletons. The top ten constitute around 1.2% of the sample. The sample taken for sequencing was PBMCs. The receptors were gathered from a girl aged 2-10 years in good health and CMV-seropositive.

The CDR3 reads CASSLGRAQHF. The CDR3, as DNA: TGTGCCAGCAGCTTAGGGAGGGCCCAGCATTTT. V is TRBV7-9 and J is TRBJ1-5, with D unclear. Per the germline V gene, CDR1 is SEHNR and CDR2 is FQNEAQ (reference sequence). The CDR3 spans 11 residues. Trimming took 1 base from V and 11 from J, leaving 6 bases between them. The whole variable domain, remainder taken from reference TRBV7-9 and TRBJ1-5, is DTGVSQNPRHKITKRGQNVTFRCDPISEHNRLYWYRQTLGQGPEFLTYFQNEAQLEKSRLLSDRFSAERPKGSFSTLEIQRTEQGDSAMYLCASSLGRAQHFGDGTRLSIL.

Regarding this clone: The CDR3 does not close with the conserved phenylalanine or tryptophan, likely indicating a read error. The chain carries TRBV5-1 and TRBJ2-3; no reliable D call. This CDR3 is 15 amino acids long. The V end lost 0 bases, the J end lost 2 bases, and 10 bases lay between the germline ends. Germline CDR1 reads SGHRS; CDR2 reads YFSETQ. As DNA, the CDR3 is TGCGCCAGCAGCTTGGGGTTCAAGGACACAGATACGCAGTATGTT. Its translation: CASSLGFKDTDTQYV.

This chain uses TRBV5-8 with TRBJ2-1; 8 bases line up with TRBD1. This CDR3 spans 13 amino acids. Germline V gene sequence: CDR1 SGHTS, CDR2 YDEGEE. The trim removed 7 bases at V and 14 bases at J, leaving 14 bases unmatched. Here the CDR3 reads CASRTTGALGKFF. The CDR3 DNA is TGTGCCAGCCGCACGACAGGGGCCCTAGGAAAGTTCTTC.

This rearrangement joins TRBV27 to TRBJ1-5, with 7 bases identical to TRBD1. Germline CDR1 MNHEY, CDR2 SMNVEV (reference sequence). This CDR3 region has 14 residues. The junction had 5 bases not matched to a gene; V was cut back by 7 bases and J by 2 bases. The CDR3 coding sequence is TGTGCCAGCACCGTGACAGGGCGCAATCAGCCCCAGCATTTT. It is translated as CASTVTGRNQPQHF.

This chain links TRBV13 with TRBJ1-1, with 8 bases that match TRBD1. Germline V gene data show CDR1 as PRHDT and CDR2 as FYEKMQ (reference sequence). V lost 2 bases to trimming and J lost 3 bases; unmatched junction nucleotides: 8. The CDR3 sequence is 16 residues long. The CDR3 DNA reads as TGTGCCAGCAGCTTACGGACAGGGTGGGGCGACACTGAAGCTTTCTTT. It encodes CASSLRTGWGDTEAFF.

The chain joins TRBV9 to TRBJ2-1; TRBD2 aligns across 9 bases. Per the germline V gene, CDR1 is SGDLS and CDR2 is YYNGEE. The CDR3 consists of 17 residues. V lost 4 bases to trimming and J lost 0 bases; unmatched junction nucleotides: 8. The CDR3 DNA is TGTGCCAGCAGCCCCCATGATAGCGGGAGCTCCTACAATGAGCAGTTCTTC. Protein sequence: CASSPHDSGSSYNEQFF.

This clone has a single count. The V call is TRBV15, the J call TRBJ1-5; D ambiguous. The ends were cut back, 3 bases at V and 6 bases at J, with 6 bases in the middle. The CDR3 runs 12 residues. Germline CDR1 and CDR2: LNHNV and YYDKDF (reference sequence). CDR3 loop: CATSRVGQPQHF. The CDR3 DNA is TGTGCCACCAGCAGGGTCGGTCAGCCCCAGCATTTT. Full variable domain (remainder filled in from reference TRBV15 and TRBJ1-5): DAMVIQNPRYQVTQFGKPVTLSCSQTLNHNVMYWYQQKSSQAPKLLFHYYDKDFNNEADTPDNFQSRRPNTSFCFLDIRSPGLGDTAMYLCATSRVGQPQHFGDGTRLSIL.

The gene calls are TRBV6-1 and TRBJ1-2, with D unclear. The CDR3 has 16 amino acids. CDR1 and CDR2 from the germline V gene are MNHNS and SASEGT. Trimming took off 0 bases at V and 5 bases at J, with 16 bases between the two ends. The CDR3 region is CASSEAGSEGWYGYTF. CDR3 bases: TGTGCCAGCAGTGAAGCGGGGTCGGAGGGCTGGTATGGCTACACCTTC.

This clone occurred a few times. This sequence joins TRBV5-1 and TRBJ2-1; 9 bases match TRBD2. Germline V gene sequence: CDR1 SGHRS, CDR2 YFSETQ. Losses at the gene ends were 7 bases for V and 4 bases for J; bases not matched to a gene: 6. CDR3 size: 14 residues. The chain's CDR3 is CASGSGGVYNEQFF. CDR3 bases: TGCGCCAGCGGTAGCGGGGGAGTATACAATGAGCAGTTCTTC.

As regards this clone: The junction departs from germline at one end; a sequencing error may be responsible. The rearrangement links TRBV7-9 to TRBJ2-7; 7 bases align to TRBD2. The CDR3 length is 12 residues. CDR1 is SEHNR and CDR2 is FQNEAQ in the germline V gene (reference sequence). CDR3 region: CSSSRDYYEQYF. The CDR3 nucleotides read TGTTCCAGCAGCCGGGACTACTACGAGCAGTACTTC.

This CDR3 is CASSLRTSGYGELFF. The CDR3, as DNA: TGTGCCAGCAGTTTGAGGACTAGCGGTTACGGGGAGCTGTTTTTT. The chain joins TRBV27 to TRBJ2-2; 10 nucleotides agree with TRBD2. This CDR3 contains 15 residues. Germline CDR1 and CDR2: MNHEY and SMNVEV (reference sequence). With V trimmed by 3 bases and J by 7 bases, 5 bases remained unmatched.